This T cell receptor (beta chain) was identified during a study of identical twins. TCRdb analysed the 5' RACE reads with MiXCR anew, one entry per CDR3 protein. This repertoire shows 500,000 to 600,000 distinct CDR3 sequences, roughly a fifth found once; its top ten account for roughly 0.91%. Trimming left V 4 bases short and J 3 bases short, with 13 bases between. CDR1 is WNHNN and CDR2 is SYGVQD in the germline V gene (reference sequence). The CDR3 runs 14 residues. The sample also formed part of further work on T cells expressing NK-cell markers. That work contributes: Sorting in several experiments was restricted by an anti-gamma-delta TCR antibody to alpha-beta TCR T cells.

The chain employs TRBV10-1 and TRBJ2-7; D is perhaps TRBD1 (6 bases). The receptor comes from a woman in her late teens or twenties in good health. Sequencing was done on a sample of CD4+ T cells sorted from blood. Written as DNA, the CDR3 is TGCGCCAGCAGTGGTGACGACAGGTACTACGAGCAGTACTTC. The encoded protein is CASSGDDRYYEQYF.